This is a list of T cell receptor beta chains from one sample in a study of blood T cell repertoires in COVID-19. The assay was immunoSEQ multiplex PCR, and TCRdb's table has in-frame clones only and misses some. The table records about 280,000 clones, around nine tenths of them present only once. The sample was peripheral blood. These receptors came from a woman aged 25 to 45 with COVID-19, enrolled during active disease. CDR3s include the opening cysteine and the closing phenylalanine or tryptophan. Fields, in order: D gene, J gene, clone size, V gene, CDR3 DNA, CDR3 protein. A D gene is named only where the DNA matches it firmly. Expanded clones get a size class; other rows say once, few or many, or leave the size out.

D: TRBD2
J: TRBJ2-7
size: NA
V: TRBV2
DNA: TGTGCCAGCAGTGCACTAGCGGGAGGGAGCTCCTACGAGCAGTACTTC
CDR3: CASSALAGGSSYEQYF

D: NA
J: TRBJ1-1
size: NA
V: TRBV10-1
DNA: TGCGCCAGCAGTGAACAGGGCAACGGGAACACTGAAGCTTTCTTT
CDR3: CASSEQGNGNTEAFF

D: NA
J: TRBJ1-2
size: NA
V: TRBV7-9
DNA: TGTGCCAGCAGCTCCCGGGACACAGGAGGATATGGCTACACCTTC
CDR3: CASSSRDTGGYGYTF

D: NA
J: TRBJ2-1
size: NA
V: TRBV5-1
DNA: TGCGCCAGCAGCATCAGCTCCTACAATGAGCAGTTCTTC
CDR3: CASSISSYNEQFF

D: TRBD2
J: TRBJ2-7
size: NA
V: TRBV5-4
DNA: TGTGCCAGCAGCTTACCCTCTGCGGGAGGGAACGAGCAGTACTTC
CDR3: CASSLPSAGGNEQYF

D: NA
J: TRBJ1-3
size: NA
V: TRBV7-2
DNA: TGTGCCAGCAGCTTAGTTCCGAATCCAGAAAACACCATATATTTT
CDR3: CASSLVPNPENTIYF

D: NA
J: TRBJ1-2
size: few
V: TRBV6-5
DNA: TGTGCCAGCAGGCCCCCCCCGGGGGGCGGCTATGGCTACACCTTC
CDR3: CASRPPPGGGYGYTF

D: TRBD2
J: TRBJ2-1
size: NA
V: TRBV4-1
DNA: TGCGCCAGCAGCCAAGACTCCCAGCGGGGGGGATACAATGAGCAGTTCTTC
CDR3: CASSQDSQRGGYNEQFF

D: NA
J: TRBJ1-4
size: NA
V: TRBV6-5
DNA: TGTGCCAGCAGTAGAGACGAACAGGGTGAAAAACTGTTTTTT
CDR3: CASSRDEQGEKLFF

D: TRBD1
J: TRBJ1-5
size: NA
V: TRBV19
DNA: TGTGCCAGTAGTATCACAGGGGCCAATCAGCCCCAGCATTTT
CDR3: CASSITGANQPQHF

D: NA
J: TRBJ2-3
size: NA
V: TRBV28
DNA: TGTGCCGGCTCCGACAGGTCGTCGTACGTAGGGCAGTATTTT
CDR3: CAGSDRSSYVGQYF

D: NA
J: TRBJ1-1
size: NA
V: TRBV7-2
DNA: TGTGCCAGCAGCTTCATGAACACTGAAGCTTTCTTT
CDR3: CASSFMNTEAFF

D: TRBD1
J: TRBJ2-7
size: NA
V: TRBV11-2
DNA: TGTGCCAGCAGCTTAGAGGGACAGATCCTCTACGAGCAGTACTTC
CDR3: CASSLEGQILYEQYF

D: NA
J: TRBJ1-2
size: NA
V: TRBV20-1
DNA: TGCAGTGCTCCTAGGGGGGGTGGCTACACCTTC
CDR3: CSAPRGGGYTF

D: NA
J: TRBJ2-1
size: NA
V: TRBV11-2
DNA: TGTGCCAGCAGCCCGCGCGGGAGACAGGCCTCCTACAATGAGCAGTTCTTC
CDR3: CASSPRGRQASYNEQFF

D: TRBD1
J: TRBJ1-5
size: NA
V: TRBV2
DNA: TGTGCCAGCAGACAAACAGGGGACAATCAGCCCCAGCATTTT
CDR3: CASRQTGDNQPQHF

D: NA
J: TRBJ2-3
size: NA
V: TRBV19
DNA: TGTGCCAGTAGTGGGCAGCTCACAGATACGCAGTATTTT
CDR3: CASSGQLTDTQYF

D: NA
J: TRBJ2-3
size: once
V: TRBV7-6
DNA: TGTGCCAGCAGCTTAGGGGGCGGATACGGCACAGATACGCAGTATTTT
CDR3: CASSLGGGYGTDTQYF

D: TRBD2
J: TRBJ2-1
size: NA
V: TRBV19
DNA: TGTGCCAGTACCCCTAGTAGCGGGGGGGGTGAGCAGTTCTTC
CDR3: CASTPSSGGGEQFF

D: NA
J: TRBJ1-4
size: NA
V: TRBV11-2
DNA: TGTGCCAGCAGCTGGTGGGGGCTCCCTAGTGAAAAACTGTTTTTT
CDR3: CASSWWGLPSEKLFF

D: TRBD1
J: TRBJ1-4
size: NA
V: TRBV6-5
DNA: TGTGCCAGCACCAGGACAGGGGTTTTTGAAAAACTGTTTTTT
CDR3: CASTRTGVFEKLFF

D: NA
J: TRBJ1-1
size: NA
V: TRBV6-5
DNA: TGTGCCAGCACCCCGACAGGCCTTATGAACACTGAAGCTTTCTTT
CDR3: CASTPTGLMNTEAFF

D: NA
J: TRBJ2-3
size: NA
V: TRBV6-5
DNA: TGTGCCAGCAGTAATCGAGCGGCTAGCACAGATACGCAGTATTTT
CDR3: CASSNRAASTDTQYF

D: NA
J: TRBJ2-7
size: once
V: TRBV19
DNA: TGTGCCAGTAGTAGCGGGTCCTACGAGCAGTACTTC
CDR3: CASSSGSYEQYF

D: TRBD2
J: TRBJ2-2
size: NA
V: TRBV25-1
DNA: TGTGCCAGCAGTGAATGGGGGCGGGAGGGCCTCAGTACCGGGGAGCTGTTTTTT
CDR3: CASSEWGREGLSTGELFF

D: TRBD2
J: TRBJ2-3
size: NA
V: TRBV2
DNA: TGTGCCAGCAGTGAAATATCGGGAGGGGCCACAGATACGCAGTATTTT
CDR3: CASSEISGGATDTQYF

D: TRBD2
J: TRBJ2-1
size: NA
V: TRBV7-2
DNA: TGTGCCAGCAGATTGGGACTAGCGGAAGGGAATGAGCAGTTCTTC
CDR3: CASRLGLAEGNEQFF

D: NA
J: TRBJ1-6
size: NA
V: TRBV14
DNA: TGTGCCAGCAGCCAAAAACCTATTTCACCCCTCCACTTT
CDR3: CASSQKPISPLHF

D: TRBD2
J: TRBJ2-2
size: few
V: TRBV27
DNA: TGTGCCAGCAGTTCCGAACTAGCGGGGTACACCGGGGAGCTGTTTTTT
CDR3: CASSSELAGYTGELFF

D: NA
J: TRBJ2-1
size: NA
V: TRBV5-1
DNA: TGCGCCAGCCGGGACAACTACAATGAGCAGTTCTTC
CDR3: CASRDNYNEQFF

D: NA
J: TRBJ2-5
size: NA
V: TRBV18
DNA: TGTGCCAGCTCACAAATGACAGGAAGCCAGTACTTC
CDR3: CASSQMTGSQYF

D: NA
J: TRBJ1-6
size: NA
V: TRBV7-9
DNA: TGTGCCAGCAGCCGTTTCGGTGGGAGCTCCTATAATTCACCCCTCCACTTT
CDR3: CASSRFGGSSYNSPLHF

D: TRBD2
J: TRBJ2-1
size: NA
V: TRBV13
DNA: TGTGCCAGCAGCCTCGGGACTAGTACCTACAATGAGCAGTTCTTC
CDR3: CASSLGTSTYNEQFF

D: NA
J: TRBJ1-5
size: NA
V: TRBV3-1/TRBV3-2
DNA: TGTGCCAGCAGCCCAAAGGCCTCAGGTCAGCCCCAGCATTTT
CDR3: CASSPKASGQPQHF

D: TRBD1
J: TRBJ2-5
size: once
V: TRBV7-9
DNA: TGTGCCAGCAGCTCGTCCCGGGACAGGGACCAAGAGACCCAGTACTTC
CDR3: CASSSSRDRDQETQYF

D: TRBD1
J: TRBJ2-2
size: once
V: TRBV6-4
DNA: TGTGCCAGCAGTCAGAGCACCGGACAGGGGGGCACCGGGGAGCTGTTTTTT
CDR3: CASSQSTGQGGTGELFF

D: NA
J: TRBJ1-3
size: once
V: TRBV5-6
DNA: TGTGCCAGCAGCCACGGGACAAGAAACACCATATATTTT
CDR3: CASSHGTRNTIYF

D: TRBD1
J: TRBJ1-2
size: NA
V: TRBV18
DNA: TGTGCCAGCTCAATAGGACAGGATGGCTACACCTTC
CDR3: CASSIGQDGYTF

D: TRBD1
J: TRBJ1-5
size: NA
V: TRBV2
DNA: TGTGCCAGCAGTGCTAAGGGGGCCCCCCCTGTCCAGCATTTT
CDR3: CASSAKGAPPVQHF

D: NA
J: TRBJ1-5
size: once
V: TRBV6-2/TRBV6-3
DNA: TGTGCCAGCAGTTACTCGAGTTCAGGGGCCCAGAGAGCAGATCAGCCCCAGCATTTT
CDR3: CASSYSSSGAQRADQPQHF

D: NA
J: TRBJ2-2
size: NA
V: TRBV6-6
DNA: TGTGCCAGCAGTCTAGTAGCCGCGAACACCGGGGAGCTGTTTTTT
CDR3: CASSLVAANTGELFF

D: TRBD1
J: TRBJ2-7
size: NA
V: TRBV19
DNA: TGTGCCAGTAGTCTGGGACAGACCTACGAGCAGTACTTC
CDR3: CASSLGQTYEQYF

D: TRBD1
J: TRBJ1-4
size: NA
V: TRBV27
DNA: TGTGCCAGCAGGCGACAGGGTTTGATCTCTAATGAAAAACTGTTTTTT
CDR3: CASRRQGLISNEKLFF

D: TRBD2
J: TRBJ2-2
size: few
V: TRBV19
DNA: TGTGCCAGTAGTAGCGGGAGTGGGGGGACCGGGGAGCTGTTTTTT
CDR3: CASSSGSGGTGELFF

D: NA
J: TRBJ1-1
size: NA
V: TRBV5-6
DNA: TGTGCCAGCAGCCTAGGGGCCGTGAACACTGAAGCTTTCTTT
CDR3: CASSLGAVNTEAFF

D: NA
J: TRBJ1-5
size: NA
V: TRBV14
DNA: TGTGCCAGCAGTGATAAACAGGGAGCCCAGCCCCAGCATTTT
CDR3: CASSDKQGAQPQHF

D: TRBD2
J: TRBJ2-2
size: once
V: TRBV18
DNA: TGTGCCAGCTCACGTACTAGCGGGAGGGCCGACGGGGAGCTGTTTTTT
CDR3: CASSRTSGRADGELFF

D: NA
J: TRBJ1-1
size: few
V: TRBV28
DNA: TGTGCCAGCAGTTTTACAGGGAGGAACACTGAAGCTTTCTTT
CDR3: CASSFTGRNTEAFF

D: TRBD2
J: TRBJ2-3
size: NA
V: TRBV7-8
DNA: TGTGCCAGCAGCGTAGGGACTAGTGGCACAGATACGCAGTATTTT
CDR3: CASSVGTSGTDTQYF

D: NA
J: TRBJ2-7
size: NA
V: TRBV7-8
DNA: TGTGCCAGCAGCGCATCCGGGTTTGGGGCTAGGGGAGGTTTGCAGTACTTC
CDR3: CASSASGFGARGGLQYF

D: TRBD2
J: TRBJ2-1
size: NA
V: TRBV19
DNA: TGTGCCAGTCTAGCGGGAGTAAGTAATGAGCAGTTCTTC
CDR3: CASLAGVSNEQFF